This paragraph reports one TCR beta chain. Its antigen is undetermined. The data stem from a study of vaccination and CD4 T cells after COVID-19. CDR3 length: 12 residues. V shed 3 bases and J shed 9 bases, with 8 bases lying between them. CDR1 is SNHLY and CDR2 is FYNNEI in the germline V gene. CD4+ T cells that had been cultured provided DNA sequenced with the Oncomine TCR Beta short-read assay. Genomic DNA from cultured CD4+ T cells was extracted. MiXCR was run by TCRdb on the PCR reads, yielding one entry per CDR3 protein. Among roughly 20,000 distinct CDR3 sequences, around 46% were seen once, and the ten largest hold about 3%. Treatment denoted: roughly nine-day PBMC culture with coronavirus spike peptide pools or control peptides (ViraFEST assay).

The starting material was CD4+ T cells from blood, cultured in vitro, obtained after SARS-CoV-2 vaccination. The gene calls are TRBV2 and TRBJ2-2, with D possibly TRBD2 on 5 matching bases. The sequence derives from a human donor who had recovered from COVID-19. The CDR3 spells CASSDRRRELFF. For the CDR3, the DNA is TGTGCCAGCAGTGACAGGAGGAGGGAGCTGTTTTTT.